Sequencing of this T cell receptor (beta chain) was carried out in a study of blood T cell repertoires in COVID-19. Study background: Acute and convalescent COVID-19 specimens originated in the United States, Italy and Spain. Sources were T cells, B-cell-depleted T cells, or PBMCs; the material itself was cDNA or gDNA.

This clone came up a few times. Seattle-derived patients entered the study during active infection and were followed longitudinally. In the authors' workflow: Reference gene primers were amplified, and this amplification served to estimate nucleated cell counts. Here immunoSEQ multiplex PCR was the method, and the copy in TCRdb shows in-frame clones only, minus some. Clone size and the V and J calls come from that table; the DNA yielded D and trimming. This table has about 170,000 clones, roughly 80% appearing once. The V gene's germline CDR1 is SGDLS and CDR2 YYNGEE. The ends lost 2 bases at V and 4 bases at J; junction bases unmatched: 8. CDR3 length: 16 residues.

This chain joins TRBV9 and TRBJ1-4; 7 nucleotides agree with TRBD1. The material sequenced was peripheral blood. The clonotype originates from a woman in her seventies with COVID-19, enrolled during active disease. DNA of the CDR3: TGTGCCAGCAGCGTCGTGCCGGGACAGCTTAATGAAAAACTGTTTTTT. This sequence encodes CASSVVPGQLNEKLFF.